The 14 T cell receptor beta chains listed next were all sequenced from one sample in a study of blood T cells in healthy people across ages. A sample-barcoded 5' primer and a J-beta primer mix were used in a second PCR of roughly 7 to 11 cycles. Each CDR3 protein gets one entry after TCRdb re-called the 5' RACE reads with MiXCR. The top ten hold roughly 10% of the sample, which has fewer than 2,000,000 distinct CDR3 sequences, about 32% seen once. Sequenced: blood. These receptors were obtained from a woman aged 30 to 39 in good health.

This clonotype was counted a single time. With a much larger clone just one base away, this may be a read error. This chain joins TRBV12-3 or TRBV12-4 and TRBJ1-2; D gene unclear. The CDR3 is 13 residues long. CDR3 loop: CAGSPTDVYGYTF. The CDR3 coding sequence is TGTGCCGGCAGCCCCACAGACGTATATGGCTACACCTTC.

The chain uses TRBV20-1 and TRBJ2-3, with a possible D match to TRBD1 (8 bases). CDR1 is DFQATT and CDR2 is SNEGSKA in the germline V gene (reference sequence). The CDR3 consists of 13 residues. CDR3: CRAPQGEGDTQYF. The CDR3 bases are TGCAGAGCTCCACAGGGGGAGGGAGATACGCAGTATTTT.

Concerning this clonotype itself: Being one base from a much bigger clone, this may be a read error. The J gene is TRBJ2-5, the V gene TRBV11-2; perhaps D is TRBD1 or TRBD2 (7 bases each). With 9 bases removed from V and 4 bases from J, the gap between germline ends came to 21 bases. This CDR3 comprises 15 residues. In germline, CDR1 is SGHAT, CDR2 FQNNGV. The CDR3 coding sequence is TGTGCCAGAAGCCCGACGACAGGGAGGGGAGAGACCCAGTACTTC. It is translated as CARSPTTGRGETQYF.

V and J are TRBV7-9 and TRBJ2-1; 8 bases are a match to TRBD2. Germline CDR1 is SEHNR and CDR2 is FQNEAQ (reference sequence). The CDR3 length is 15 residues. V was clipped by 3 bases and J by 10 bases; unmatched bases: 11. The CDR3: CASSLGLEASYEQFF. Here the CDR3 DNA reads TGTGCCAGCAGCTTGGGACTAGAAGCATCCTACGAGCAGTTCTTC.

On this clonotype: A much larger clonotype is one base distant, so this may be a read error. The gene calls are TRBV29-1 and TRBJ2-1; the match to TRBD1 covers 8 bases. The CDR3 loop spans 13 amino acids. Germline loops: CDR1 SQVTM, CDR2 ANQGSEA. The CDR3 DNA follows: TGCAGCGTCCGGACAGGGCTCTACAATGGGCAGTTCTTC. Translation gives CSVRTGLYNGQFF.

In its sample, this clonotype was seen a few times. V and J are TRBV7-9 and TRBJ1-1, with TRBD1 identical over 9 bases. The CDR3 has 15 amino acids. Germline assignment: CDR1 SEHNR and CDR2 FQNEAQ (reference sequence). Trimming at V came to 5 bases and at J to 1 base, leaving 5 bases not matched to a gene. The DNA of the CDR3 is TGTGCCAGCAGCACTGGACAGGGGTCGAACACTGAAGCTTTCTTT. Translation gives CASSTGQGSNTEAFF.

This clonotype was detected once. One junction end does not reproduce the germline sequence, and a read error may be involved. This chain uses TRBV20-1 with TRBJ2-4; a weak D match, TRBD2 (5 bases). This CDR3 is 14 amino acids long. Germline V CDR1 and CDR2: DFQATT, SNEGSKA (reference sequence). The CDR3: CSARVVPSKDIQYF. DNA for the CDR3: TGCAGTGCGAGGGTCGTACCCAGCAAAGACATTCAGTACTTC.

Only a few counts were recorded for this clonotype. The chain recombines TRBV7-8 with TRBJ1-4; maybe TRBD1 (5 bases). V lost 5 bases to trimming and J lost 6 bases, with 13 bases between them. Looked up from germline, CDR1 is SGHVS and CDR2 is FQNEAQ. CDR3 length: 14 residues. The CDR3 DNA is TGTGCCAGCAGCCCGACAGCATCCTATGAAAAACTGTTTTTT. This gives the protein CASSPTASYEKLFF.

The V gene is TRBV18, the J gene TRBJ1-6; D call uncertain. The CDR3 is made up of 16 amino acids. Trimming shortened V by 3 bases and J by 10 bases, and 19 bases separated the two germline ends. In germline, CDR1 is KGHSH, CDR2 LQKENI. CDR3 sequence reads: CASSPDQLRSGSPLHF. As DNA, the CDR3 is TGTGCCAGCTCACCGGATCAACTTAGGAGTGGATCACCCCTCCACTTT. Using reference TRBV18 and TRBJ1-6 for the parts outside the CDR3, the full variable domain is NAGVMQNPRHLVRRRGQEARLRCSPMKGHSHVYWYRQLPEEGLKFMVYLQKENIIDESGMPKERFSAEFPKEGPSILRIQQVVRGDSAAYFCASSPDQLRSGSPLHFGNGTRLTVT.

CDR3 amino acids: CASSMTGGTQYF. The DNA of the CDR3 is TGCGCCAGCAGTATGACAGGGGGTACGCAGTATTTT. The V gene is TRBV10-1, the J gene TRBJ2-3; 9 bases match TRBD1. This CDR3 contains 12 residues. The J segment lost 8 bases and the V segment lost 5 bases, leaving 2 bases of the junction unmatched. CDR1 and CDR2 (germline): WNHNN, SYGVQD (reference sequence).

V is TRBV9 and J is TRBJ2-3; D possibly corresponds to TRBD1 (5 bases). Trimming shortened V by 3 bases and J by 0 bases, and 8 bases separated the two germline ends. Germline V gene data show CDR1 as SGDLS and CDR2 as YYNGEE. The CDR3 sequence is 14 residues long. The CDR3 bases are TGTGCCAGCAGCGCGACAGAGAGCACAGATACGCAGTATTTT. This gives the protein CASSATESTDTQYF.

The gene calls are TRBV10-3 and TRBJ2-3, with a weak D call TRBD2 (6 bases). The germline V and J ends were trimmed by 4 bases and 4 bases, with 15 bases remaining between them. The germline V gene has CDR1 ENHRY and CDR2 SYGVKD. CDR3 size: 15 residues. The CDR3 region is CAISVGGASADTQYF. In DNA form, the CDR3 reads TGTGCCATCAGTGTGGGGGGAGCTAGCGCAGATACGCAGTATTTT.

This clonotype occurred a few times. This chain joins TRBV20-1 and TRBJ2-3, with TRBD2 identical over 16 bases. The CDR3 length is 18 residues. Germline CDR1 is DFQATT and CDR2 is SNEGSKA (reference sequence). The ends lost 5 bases at V and 1 base at J; junction bases unmatched: 9. The CDR3, as DNA: TGCAGTGCTGGCTCGGGACTAGCGGGGGGGCTCGGCACAGATACGCAGTATTTT. As protein: CSAGSGLAGGLGTDTQYF.

The J gene is TRBJ2-2, the V gene TRBV4-2; D is undetermined. V was pared by 3 bases and J by 6 bases, with 8 bases between. The CDR3 contains 13 residues. Germline values: CDR1 LGHNA, CDR2 YNFKEQ. The CDR3, as DNA: TGTGCCAGCAGCCACCCAGGAGCCGGGGAGCTGTTTTTT. This encodes CASSHPGAGELFF.